Below, 5 T cell receptor beta chains from the same sample are listed, as sequenced in a study of T cells in Graves' hyperthyroidism and ophthalmopathy. The TCR beta CDR3 regions underwent amplification using RNA transcripts as the source. HTBI primers drove first-round RT-PCR of the TCR CDR3. TCRdb analysed the multiplex PCR reads with MiXCR anew, one entry per CDR3 protein. This sample has a few hundred thousand distinct CDR3 sequences, with around 45% found just once. Sequencing was done on a sample of peripheral blood or thyroid tissue (not recorded which). The receptors were sampled from an adult woman with Graves' disease, either hyperthyroidism or ophthalmopathy (not recorded which).

Concerning this clonotype: A much larger clone differs from this one at a single base, so this may be a read error. The chain joins TRBV6-5 to TRBJ1-1; possibly TRBD1 for D (6 bases). Trimming stripped 4 bases from V and 4 bases from J, with 13 bases between. This CDR3 is built from 14 residues. Germline V lookup: CDR1 MNHEY, CDR2 SVGAGI. The CDR3 spells CASSWWGAGTEAFF. The CDR3 nucleotides are TGTGCCAGCAGTTGGTGGGGGGCCGGCACTGAAGCTTTCTTT.

The chain carries TRBV7-3 and TRBJ1-5; 8 bases line up with TRBD1. Germline trimming cut 5 bases from V and 0 bases from J; bases unmatched to any gene: 6. CDR3 length: 16 residues. CDR1 and CDR2 from the germline V gene are SGHTA and FQGTGA. For the CDR3, the DNA is TGTGCCAGCAGCGTACGGACAGGGCATAGCAATCAGCCCCAGCATTTT. This codes for CASSVRTGHSNQPQHF. Full variable domain (outside the CDR3, taken from reference TRBV7-3 and TRBJ1-5): GAGVSQTPSNKVTEKGKYVELRCDPISGHTALYWYRQSLGQGPEFLIYFQGTGAADDSGLPNDRFFAVRPEGSVSTLKIQRTERGDSAVYLCASSVRTGHSNQPQHFGDGTRLSIL.

This clonotype was counted many times. J is TRBJ1-6 and V is TRBV7-3; 9 bases fit TRBD1. The CDR3 contains 15 residues. V dropped 4 bases and J dropped 7; count of bases not matched to a gene: 5. CDR1 and CDR2 from the germline V gene are SGHTA and FQGTGA. CDR3 DNA sequence: TGTGCCAGCAGCTCCACAGGGGGCCCAAATTCACCCCTCCACTTT. Translation gives CASSSTGGPNSPLHF.

This chain links TRBV19 with TRBJ1-6, with D unclear. The CDR3 contains 14 residues. Germline assignment: CDR1 LNHDA and CDR2 SQIVND (reference sequence). The germline V and J ends were trimmed by 7 bases and 6 bases, with 13 bases remaining between them. The CDR3 nucleotides are TGTGCCAGTAAACTTGGTATTTCTAATTCACCCCTCCACTTT. The encoded protein is CASKLGISNSPLHF.

V gene TRBV20-1 combines with J gene TRBJ1-3; D might be TRBD1 (5 bases). Germline CDR1 is DFQATT and CDR2 is SNEGSKA (reference sequence). Deletions cut 6 bases from V and 7 bases from J, with 16 bases between. CDR3 length: 13 residues. Here the CDR3 reads CSAPGTGTNTIYF. CDR3 DNA sequence: TGCAGTGCCCCCGGGACTGGGACTAACACCATATATTTT.